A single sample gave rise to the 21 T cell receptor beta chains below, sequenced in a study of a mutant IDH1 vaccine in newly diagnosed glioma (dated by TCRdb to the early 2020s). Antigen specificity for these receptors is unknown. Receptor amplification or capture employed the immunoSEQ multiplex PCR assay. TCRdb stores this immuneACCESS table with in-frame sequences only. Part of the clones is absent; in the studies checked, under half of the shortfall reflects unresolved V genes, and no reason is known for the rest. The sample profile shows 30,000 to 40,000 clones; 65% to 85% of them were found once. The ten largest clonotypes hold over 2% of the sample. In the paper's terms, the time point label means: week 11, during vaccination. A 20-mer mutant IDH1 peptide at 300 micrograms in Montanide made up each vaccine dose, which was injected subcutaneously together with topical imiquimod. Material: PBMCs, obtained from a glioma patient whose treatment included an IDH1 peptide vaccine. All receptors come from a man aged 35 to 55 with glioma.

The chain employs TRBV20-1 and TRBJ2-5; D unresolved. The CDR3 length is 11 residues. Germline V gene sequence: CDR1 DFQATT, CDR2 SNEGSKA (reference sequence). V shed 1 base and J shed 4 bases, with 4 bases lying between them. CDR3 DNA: TGCAGTGCTAGAGGGGGAGAGACCCAGTACTTC. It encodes CSARGGETQYF.

CDR3 sequence reads: CASIGEAGSTDTQYF. CDR3 sequence (DNA): TGCGCCAGCATTGGGGAAGCGGGGAGCACAGATACGCAGTATTTT. The rearrangement joins TRBV5-1 to TRBJ2-3, with 7 bases matching TRBD2. Germline assignment: CDR1 SGHRS and CDR2 YFSETQ. V was pared by 6 bases and J by 0 bases, with 7 bases of the junction left unmatched. The CDR3 length is 15 residues.

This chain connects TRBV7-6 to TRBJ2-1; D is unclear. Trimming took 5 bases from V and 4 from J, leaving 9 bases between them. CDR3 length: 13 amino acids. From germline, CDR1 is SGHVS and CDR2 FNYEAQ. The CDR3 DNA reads TGTGCCAGCAGCCCTCCCTCTTACAATGAGCAGTTCTTC. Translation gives CASSPPSYNEQFF. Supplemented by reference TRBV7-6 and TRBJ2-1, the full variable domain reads GAGVSQSPRYKVTKRGQDVALRCDPISGHVSLYWYRQALGQGPEFLTYFNYEAQQDKSGLPNDRFSAERPEGSISTLTIQRTEQRDSAMYRCASSPPSYNEQFFGPGTRLTVL.

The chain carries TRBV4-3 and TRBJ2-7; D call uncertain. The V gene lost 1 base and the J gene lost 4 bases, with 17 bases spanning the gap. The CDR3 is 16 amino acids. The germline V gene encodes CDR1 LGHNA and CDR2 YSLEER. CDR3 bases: TGCGCCAGCAGCCAAGTCTGGTCAGAAACGGCTTACGAGCAGTACTTC. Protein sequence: CASSQVWSETAYEQYF.

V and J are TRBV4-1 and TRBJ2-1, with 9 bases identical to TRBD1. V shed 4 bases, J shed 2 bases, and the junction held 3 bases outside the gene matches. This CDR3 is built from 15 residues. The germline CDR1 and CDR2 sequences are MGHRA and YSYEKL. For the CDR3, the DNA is TGCGCCAGCAGCCTCGGGACAGGGCCCTACAATGAGCAGTTCTTC. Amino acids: CASSLGTGPYNEQFF.

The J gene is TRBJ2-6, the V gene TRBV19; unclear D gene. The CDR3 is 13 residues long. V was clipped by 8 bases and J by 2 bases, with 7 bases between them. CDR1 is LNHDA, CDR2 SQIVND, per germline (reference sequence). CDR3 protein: CASFRAGANVLTF. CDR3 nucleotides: TGTGCCAGTTTCCGGGCTGGGGCCAACGTCCTGACTTTC.

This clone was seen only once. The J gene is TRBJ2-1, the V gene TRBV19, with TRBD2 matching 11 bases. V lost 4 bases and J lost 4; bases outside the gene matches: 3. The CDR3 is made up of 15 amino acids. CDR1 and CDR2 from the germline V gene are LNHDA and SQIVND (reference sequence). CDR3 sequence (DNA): TGTGCCAGTAGTACTACTAGCGGGGGTTACAATGAGCAGTTCTTC. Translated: CASSTTSGGYNEQFF.

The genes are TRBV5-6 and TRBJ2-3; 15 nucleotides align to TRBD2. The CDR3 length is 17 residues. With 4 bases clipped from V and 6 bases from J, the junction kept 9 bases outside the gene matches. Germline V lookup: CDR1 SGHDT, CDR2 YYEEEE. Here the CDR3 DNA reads TGTGCCAGCAGCGACAGGACTAGCGGGAGGGCCCGGGATACGCAGTATTTT. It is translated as CASSDRTSGRARDTQYF. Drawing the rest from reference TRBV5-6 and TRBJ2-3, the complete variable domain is DAGVTQSPTHLIKTRGQQVTLRCSPKSGHDTVSWYQQALGQGPQFIFQYYEEEERQRGNFPDRFSGHQFPNYSSELNVNALLLGDSALYLCASSDRTSGRARDTQYFGPGTRLTVL.

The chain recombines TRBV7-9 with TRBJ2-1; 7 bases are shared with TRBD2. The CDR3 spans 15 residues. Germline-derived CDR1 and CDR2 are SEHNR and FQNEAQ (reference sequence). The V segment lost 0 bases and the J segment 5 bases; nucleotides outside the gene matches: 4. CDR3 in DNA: TGTGCCAGCAGCTTAGCACCTAGCGGAAACAATGAGCAGTTCTTC. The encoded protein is CASSLAPSGNNEQFF.

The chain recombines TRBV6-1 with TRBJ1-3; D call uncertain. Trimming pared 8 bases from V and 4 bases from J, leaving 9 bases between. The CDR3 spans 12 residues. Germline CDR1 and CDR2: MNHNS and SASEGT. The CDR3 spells CASFSQGNTIYF. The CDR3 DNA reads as TGTGCCAGCTTCTCACAGGGAAACACCATATATTTT.

The CDR3 DNA sequence: TGTGCCAGCAGCTCAAGGACTAGCCTCTCCTACGAGCAGTACTTC. Protein sequence: CASSSRTSLSYEQYF. V gene TRBV5-6 combines with J gene TRBJ2-7, with TRBD2 matching over 8 bases. The CDR3 totals 15 residues. Germline values: CDR1 SGHDT, CDR2 YYEEEE. J lost 0 bases, V lost 3 bases, and 5 bases had no gene match.

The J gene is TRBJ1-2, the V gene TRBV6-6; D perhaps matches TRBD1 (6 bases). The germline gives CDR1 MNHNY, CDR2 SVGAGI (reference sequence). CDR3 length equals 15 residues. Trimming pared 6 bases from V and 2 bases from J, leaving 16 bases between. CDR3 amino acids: CASSLSGGQNYGYTF. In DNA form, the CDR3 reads TGTGCCAGCAGCCTATCCGGGGGCCAAAACTATGGCTACACCTTC.

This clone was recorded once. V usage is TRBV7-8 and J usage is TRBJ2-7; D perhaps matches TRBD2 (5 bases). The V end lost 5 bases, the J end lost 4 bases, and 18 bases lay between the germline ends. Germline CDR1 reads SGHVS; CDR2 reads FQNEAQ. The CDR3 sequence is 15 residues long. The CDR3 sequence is CASSIVASSQYEQYF. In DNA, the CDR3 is TGTGCCAGCAGCATAGTGGCTAGCTCACAGTACGAGCAGTACTTC.

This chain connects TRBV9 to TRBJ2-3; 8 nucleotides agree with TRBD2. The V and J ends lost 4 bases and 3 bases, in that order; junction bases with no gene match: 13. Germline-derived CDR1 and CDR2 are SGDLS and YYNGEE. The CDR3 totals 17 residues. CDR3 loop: CASSIEGGLAITDTQYF. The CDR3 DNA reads TGTGCCAGCAGCATTGAAGGAGGACTAGCTATAACAGATACGCAGTATTTT.

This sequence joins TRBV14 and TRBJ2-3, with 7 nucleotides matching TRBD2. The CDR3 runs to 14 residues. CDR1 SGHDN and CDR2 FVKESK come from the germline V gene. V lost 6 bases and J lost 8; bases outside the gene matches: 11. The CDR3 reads CASRLGGNSGTQYF. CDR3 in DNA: TGTGCCAGCAGATTGGGAGGGAATAGCGGTACGCAGTATTTT.

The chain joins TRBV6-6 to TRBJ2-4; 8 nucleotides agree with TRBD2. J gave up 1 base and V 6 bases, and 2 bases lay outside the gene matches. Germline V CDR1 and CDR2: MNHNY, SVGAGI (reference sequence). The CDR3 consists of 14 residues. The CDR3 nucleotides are TGTGCCAGCAGCTCGGGGGGGGCCAAAAACATTCAGTACTTC. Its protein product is CASSSGGAKNIQYF.

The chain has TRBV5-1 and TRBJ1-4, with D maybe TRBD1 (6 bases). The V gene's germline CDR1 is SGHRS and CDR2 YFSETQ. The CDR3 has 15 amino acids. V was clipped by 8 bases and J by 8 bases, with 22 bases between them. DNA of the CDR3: TGCGCCAGTCTCAAAACCGGGACAATAGGGGAAAAACTGTTTTTT. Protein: CASLKTGTIGEKLFF.

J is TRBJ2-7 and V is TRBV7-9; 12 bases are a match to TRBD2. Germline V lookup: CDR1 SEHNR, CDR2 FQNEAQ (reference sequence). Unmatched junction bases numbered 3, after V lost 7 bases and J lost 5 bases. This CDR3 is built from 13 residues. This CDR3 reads CASTLAGGNEQYF. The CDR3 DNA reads TGTGCCAGCACCCTAGCGGGAGGGAACGAGCAGTACTTC.

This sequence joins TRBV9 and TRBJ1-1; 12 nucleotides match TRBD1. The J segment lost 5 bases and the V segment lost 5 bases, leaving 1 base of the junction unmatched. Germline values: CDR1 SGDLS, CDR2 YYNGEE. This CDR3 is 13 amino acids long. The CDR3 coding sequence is TGTGCCAGCAGGGGACAGGGGGCAACTGAAGCTTTCTTT. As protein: CASRGQGATEAFF.

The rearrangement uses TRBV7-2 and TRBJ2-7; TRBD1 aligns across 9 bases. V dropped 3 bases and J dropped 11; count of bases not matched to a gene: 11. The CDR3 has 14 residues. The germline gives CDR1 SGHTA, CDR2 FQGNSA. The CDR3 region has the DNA TGTGCCAGCAGCTTGGAAAATCCCGGGACAGGGAAGTACTTC. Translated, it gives CASSLENPGTGKYF.

CDR3 protein: CASSRNRGDTEAFF. The CDR3 DNA follows: TGTGCCAGCAGCCGTAACAGGGGAGACACTGAAGCTTTCTTT. The V and J genes are TRBV6-1 and TRBJ1-1; 7 bases match TRBD1. Trimming took 6 bases from V and 3 from J; bases not matched to a gene: 7. The CDR3 has 14 amino acids. In germline, CDR1 is MNHNS, CDR2 SASEGT.